A selection of T cell receptor beta chains follows, all from one sample in a study of radiation and T cells in renal cell carcinoma. Generated by immunoSEQ multiplex PCR, the TCRdb table keeps only in-frame clones and is missing some. This sample has about 76,000 clones, with 80% to 90% found just once. This sample comprised blood, obtained from a patient whose treatment included radiotherapy and nephrectomy. The receptors were sampled from a woman aged 70-85 years with renal cell carcinoma. The CDR3 runs from the conserved cysteine through the conserved F or W. D genes are given only for firm matches. The size entry is marked missing in some rows and otherwise reads once, few, many or a size class.

TRBV6-1	NA	TRBJ2-7	TRBD2	CASSEGLAGASYEQYF	TGTGCCAGCAGTGAAGGTTTAGCGGGGGCGTCCTACGAGCAGTACTTC
TRBV7-2	few	TRBJ1-5	NA	CASSLVGDQPQHF	TGTGCCAGCAGCTTAGTGGGGGATCAGCCCCAGCATTTT
TRBV10-3	NA	TRBJ1-1	NA	CAIRTGLNTEAFF	TGTGCCATCAGGACAGGATTGAACACTGAAGCTTTCTTT
TRBV6-5	NA	TRBJ1-2	NA	CASSRGYGYTF	TGTGCCAGCAGTAGGGGCTATGGCTACACCTTC
TRBV5-1	NA	TRBJ1-1	TRBD1	CASSLAFQGAGTEAFF	TGCGCCAGCAGCTTGGCCTTTCAGGGGGCTGGCACTGAAGCTTTCTTT
TRBV11-2	NA	TRBJ2-7	NA	CASSLGRGLPYEQYF	TGTGCCAGCAGCTTAGGGAGGGGGCTGCCCTACGAGCAGTACTTC
TRBV30	NA	TRBJ1-1	NA	CAWTRYTEAFF	TGTGCCTGGACTAGATACACTGAAGCTTTCTTT
TRBV5-4	once	TRBJ2-5	TRBD2	CASSPGLAGLNQETQYF	TGTGCCAGCAGCCCGGGACTAGCGGGGCTAAACCAAGAGACCCAGTACTTC
TRBV27	NA	TRBJ2-7	NA	CASSRLAPPTKQYF	TGTGCCAGCAGCCGACTCGCCCCGCCGACTAAGCAGTACTTC
TRBV2	NA	TRBJ2-3	TRBD2	CASSVLAGGSTDTQYF	TGTGCCAGCAGTGTACTAGCGGGGGGTAGCACAGATACGCAGTATTTT
TRBV18	NA	TRBJ1-5	NA	CASSLDRGGRRQPQHF	TGTGCCAGCTCACTCGATCGAGGGGGGCGCCGGCAGCCCCAGCATTTT
TRBV6-6	once	TRBJ1-2	NA	CASRRGGNYGYTF	TGTGCCAGCAGGAGGGGCGGTAACTATGGCTACACCTTC
TRBV18	NA	TRBJ2-1	NA	CASSVGDEQFF	TGTGCCAGCTCAGTGGGCGATGAGCAGTTCTTC
TRBV29-1	NA	TRBJ2-5	TRBD2	CSVDGTTSGVQETQYF	TGCAGCGTTGACGGAACGACTAGCGGGGTCCAAGAGACCCAGTACTTC
TRBV7-9	once	TRBJ1-2	TRBD1	CASSLGTGGTYGYTF	TGTGCCAGCAGCTTAGGGACAGGGGGTACCTATGGCTACACCTTC
TRBV11-2	NA	TRBJ1-3	NA	CASSLEAGNTIYF	TGTGCCAGCAGCTTAGAGGCGGGAAACACCATATATTTT
TRBV7-9	once	TRBJ1-1	NA	CASSLARDNTEAFF	TGTGCCAGCAGCTTAGCCCGAGACAACACTGAAGCTTTCTTT
TRBV30	NA	TRBJ1-6	NA	CAWSNGQQGSPLHF	TGTGCCTGGAGTAATGGACAGCAGGGTTCACCCCTCCACTTT
TRBV2	NA	TRBJ1-1	TRBD1	CASSALGTGWPTEAFF	TGTGCCAGCAGCGCGCTCGGGACAGGATGGCCCACTGAAGCTTTCTTT
TRBV29-1	NA	TRBJ2-1	TRBD2	CSVEGGIPHNEQFF	TGCAGCGTTGAGGGAGGGATCCCCCACAATGAGCAGTTCTTC
TRBV25-1	medium-sized	TRBJ1-4	TRBD1	CASSERGTEGREKLFF	TGTGCCAGCAGTGAGCGAGGGACAGAGGGAAGGGAAAAACTGTTTTTT
TRBV11-3	NA	TRBJ2-3	NA	CASSNTDTQYF	TGTGCCAGCAGCAATACAGATACGCAGTATTTT
TRBV4-3	NA	TRBJ2-3	TRBD2	CASSQGLERGLPSTDTQYF	TGCGCCAGCAGCCAAGGATTGGAGCGGGGGCTCCCTAGCACAGATACGCAGTATTTT
TRBV7-8	NA	TRBJ2-6	TRBD1	CASSLNRQGSSSGANVLTF	TGTGCCAGCAGCCTTAACCGACAGGGTAGCAGCTCTGGGGCCAACGTCCTGACTTTC
TRBV6-1	NA	TRBJ2-3	NA	CASSEAGGLSTDTQYF	TGTGCCAGCAGTGAAGCGGGGGGCCTGAGCACAGATACGCAGTATTTT
TRBV5-1	NA	TRBJ1-1	NA	CASSPRRSTEAFF	TGCGCCAGCAGCCCAAGACGGTCCACTGAAGCTTTCTTT
TRBV11-1	once	TRBJ2-7	TRBD2	CASSPSGGPFYEQYF	TGTGCCAGCAGCCCTAGCGGGGGGCCCTTCTACGAGCAGTACTTC
TRBV6-6	NA	TRBJ2-3	NA	CASKTTDTQYF	TGTGCCAGCAAAACCACAGATACGCAGTATTTT
TRBV9	few	TRBJ1-1	TRBD1	CASSVGTGKGNTEAFF	TGTGCCAGCAGCGTAGGGACAGGGAAGGGGAACACTGAAGCTTTCTTT
TRBV6-5	NA	TRBJ2-2	NA	CASRPQVTPVGELFF	TGTGCCAGCAGACCGCAGGTTACCCCAGTCGGGGAGCTGTTTTTT
TRBV19	NA	TRBJ1-5	NA	CASRQGSSNQPQHF	TGTGCCAGTAGACAAGGGTCTAGCAATCAGCCCCAGCATTTT
TRBV5-1	NA	TRBJ2-1	NA	CASSPVGGGSYNEQFF	TGCGCCAGCAGCCCGGTGGGTGGGGGCTCCTACAATGAGCAGTTCTTC
TRBV6-1	NA	TRBJ1-2	NA	CASSARAAIGYTF	TGTGCCAGCAGTGCGCGTGCGGCTATTGGCTACACCTTC
TRBV11-2	NA	TRBJ1-2	NA	CASSFGQSHYGYTF	TGTGCCAGCAGCTTTGGACAGTCTCACTATGGCTACACCTTC
TRBV9	NA	TRBJ1-1	NA	CASSVVQGGWHTEAFF	TGTGCCAGCAGCGTAGTTCAGGGAGGTTGGCACACTGAAGCTTTCTTT
TRBV4-1	few	TRBJ1-5	NA	CASSQILVSPQHF	TGCGCCAGCAGCCAAATTTTAGTCAGCCCCCAGCATTTT
TRBV11-3	once	TRBJ1-1	TRBD1	CASSLDLAGGRAEAFF	TGTGCCAGCAGCTTAGATTTAGCAGGGGGCAGGGCTGAAGCTTTCTTT
TRBV11-2	NA	TRBJ2-3	NA	CASSSRTPSTDTQYF	TGTGCCAGCAGCTCCCGGACACCCAGCACAGATACGCAGTATTTT
TRBV6-5	NA	TRBJ2-7	NA	CASSLTFGPYEQYF	TGTGCCAGCAGCCTTACGTTCGGGCCCTACGAGCAGTACTTC
TRBV7-9	NA	TRBJ2-5	NA	CASSGLETQYF	TGTGCCAGCAGCGGACTGGAGACCCAGTACTTC
TRBV7-3	NA	TRBJ1-1	NA	CASSAKRVFGTEAFF	TGTGCCAGCAGCGCAAAGAGGGTATTTGGGACTGAAGCTTTCTTT
TRBV30	once	TRBJ2-3	NA	CAWRPWGPSTDTQYF	TGTGCCTGGAGGCCCTGGGGACCGAGCACAGATACGCAGTATTTT
TRBV4-1	NA	TRBJ1-6	TRBD1	CASSRDSSSDYNSPLHF	TGCGCCAGCAGCCGGGACAGTTCATCCGATTATAATTCACCCCTCCACTTT
TRBV5-6	NA	TRBJ2-3	NA	CASSSRLTNTDTQYF	TGTGCCAGCAGCTCGCGACTAACTAACACAGATACGCAGTATTTT
TRBV7-8	NA	TRBJ2-6	NA	CASSVSRPQSRANVLTF	TGTGCCAGCAGCGTATCTCGCCCACAAAGTCGGGCCAACGTCCTGACTTTC
TRBV19	once	TRBJ1-2	NA	CATKQRSSYGYTF	TGTGCTACTAAACAGCGATCCAGCTATGGCTACACCTTC
TRBV5-6	few	TRBJ1-1	NA	CASSVQGLNTEAFF	TGTGCCAGCAGCGTACAGGGATTGAACACTGAAGCTTTCTTT
TRBV5-4	NA	TRBJ1-2	NA	CASSFEKINYGYTF	TGTGCCAGCAGCTTCGAAAAAATAAACTATGGCTACACCTTC
TRBV7-6	NA	TRBJ2-7	TRBD1	CASSPGTGGEQYF	TGTGCCAGCAGCCCCGGGACAGGGGGGGAGCAGTACTTC
TRBV14	NA	TRBJ2-1	TRBD2	CASSQEGRGDYNEQFF	TGTGCCAGCAGCCAAGAGGGGCGGGGGGACTACAATGAGCAGTTCTTC
TRBV7-2	NA	TRBJ1-5	NA	CASSLRTVSNQPQHF	TGTGCCAGCAGCCTGAGGACGGTTAGCAATCAGCCCCAGCATTTT
TRBV30	NA	TRBJ2-7	TRBD1	CAWSTGGATSYEQYF	TGTGCCTGGAGCACAGGGGGAGCTACCTCCTACGAGCAGTACTTC
TRBV19	NA	TRBJ2-4	NA	CASWAKAKNIQYF	TGTGCCAGTTGGGCCAAAGCCAAAAACATTCAGTACTTC